What follows are 30 T cell receptor beta chains derived from one specimen sequenced in a study of cytomegalovirus exposure and HLA in healthy donors. The primer mix had 60 Vbeta and 13 Jbeta primers. Produced via immunoSEQ multiplex PCR; TCRdb's table is partial and in-frame only. The sample lists some 160,000 clones, roughly two thirds occurring once. Material for sequencing was PBMCs. Receptor source: a woman in her late teens or twenties in good health and CMV-seropositive.

The chain is built from TRBV6-1 and TRBJ1-1; 7 nucleotides agree with TRBD1. The V segment lost 6 bases and the J segment 3 bases; nucleotides outside the gene matches: 10. The CDR3 extends over 15 amino acids. From germline, CDR1 is MNHNS and CDR2 SASEGT. DNA of the CDR3: TGTGCCAGCAGATTCTTAGACAGGGTTGACACTGAAGCTTTCTTT. Translated: CASRFLDRVDTEAFF.

This clone showed up just a few times. The chain employs TRBV7-9 and TRBJ2-5; no clear D gene. The CDR3 is made up of 15 amino acids. V lost 0 bases, J lost 1 base, and 9 bases lay in between. Germline V gene sequence: CDR1 SEHNR, CDR2 FQNEAQ (reference sequence). The CDR3 reads CASSLALRSQETQYF. For the CDR3, the DNA is TGTGCCAGCAGCTTAGCGCTCAGGTCCCAAGAGACCCAGTACTTC.

The chain links TRBV6-5 to TRBJ1-2; D unclear. Per the germline V gene, CDR1 is MNHEY and CDR2 is SVGAGI. This CDR3 has 14 amino acids. V was trimmed by 5 bases and J by 5 bases, leaving 15 bases between them. CDR3: CASSPLEGWYGYTF. As DNA, the CDR3 is TGTGCCAGCAGTCCCCTAGAGGGCTGGTATGGCTACACCTTC.

This clone was observed a handful of times. J is TRBJ1-2 and V is TRBV4-3, with 7 bases fitting TRBD1. The germline gives CDR1 LGHNA, CDR2 YSLEER. The junction had 6 bases not matched to a gene; V was cut back by 0 bases and J by 8 bases. The CDR3 extends over 14 amino acids. The CDR3 region has the DNA TGCGCCAGCAGCCAAGATGGGACAGCGAGGGGCTACACCTTC. Amino acid sequence: CASSQDGTARGYTF.

In its sample, this clone was seen a few times. The chain has TRBV9 and TRBJ1-2, with D uncertain. CDR3 size: 16 residues. Germline V gene lookup returns CDR1 SGDLS and CDR2 YYNGEE. The V gene lost 0 bases and the J gene lost 4 bases, with 16 bases spanning the gap. The CDR3 coding sequence is TGTGCCAGCAGCGTAGAATCGGGAGGGCAGTTCTATGGCTACACCTTC. Its translation: CASSVESGGQFYGYTF.

V and J are TRBV5-1 and TRBJ1-2; D possibly corresponds to TRBD1 (5 bases). V lost 4 bases and J 4 bases, leaving 17 bases between the germline ends. The CDR3 contains 15 residues. CDR1 SGHRS and CDR2 YFSETQ come from the germline V gene. CDR3 nucleotide sequence: TGCGCCAGCAGCCCCGGGTGGGGGGAATCCTATGGCTACACCTTC. Amino acids: CASSPGWGESYGYTF.

The V and J genes are TRBV7-3 and TRBJ2-2; D gene ambiguous. Trimming stripped 0 bases from V and 0 bases from J, with 5 bases between. CDR1 is SGHTA and CDR2 is FQGTGA in the germline V gene. This CDR3 has 15 amino acids. The CDR3 spells CASSLTRSNTGELFF. CDR3 nucleotides: TGTGCCAGCAGCTTAACGCGGTCGAACACCGGGGAGCTGTTTTTT.

This clone was found a few times. The J gene is TRBJ1-3, the V gene TRBV9, with a possible D match to TRBD1 (5 bases). CDR1 SGDLS and CDR2 YYNGEE come from the germline V gene. V was cut by 8 bases and J by 4 bases, with 16 bases left in between. The CDR3 totals 14 residues. CDR3 region: CASQGPDTGNTIYF. The CDR3 bases are TGTGCCAGTCAGGGCCCTGATACGGGAAACACCATATATTTT.

This sequence joins TRBV6-5 and TRBJ2-7, with 9 positions matching TRBD1. V was pared by 2 bases and J by 3 bases, with 5 bases of the junction left unmatched. CDR3 length: 15 residues. Germline V lookup: CDR1 MNHEY, CDR2 SVGAGI. The CDR3 is CASSYLGTGNYEQYF. In DNA form, the CDR3 reads TGTGCCAGCAGTTACCTCGGGACAGGGAACTACGAGCAGTACTTC.

This clone was counted between two and nine times. V usage is TRBV30 and J usage is TRBJ1-5; TRBD1 agrees at 7 bases. V lost 2 bases to trimming and J lost 1 base; unmatched junction nucleotides: 5. Germline CDR1 and CDR2: GTSNPN and SVGIG (reference sequence). CDR3 length equals 15 residues. The chain's CDR3 is CAWSTTGSSNQPQHF. The CDR3, as DNA: TGTGCCTGGAGTACGACAGGGAGCAGCAATCAGCCCCAGCATTTT.

This clone has only a few counts. The CDR3 bases are TGTGCCAGCTCCCGGGGGACTGACTATGGCTACACCTTC. This sequence encodes CASSRGTDYGYTF. The chain carries TRBV18 and TRBJ1-2, with D possibly TRBD1 on 5 matching bases. The V end lost 6 bases, the J end lost 3 bases, and 11 bases lay between the germline ends. This CDR3 spans 13 amino acids. Germline CDR1 reads KGHSH; CDR2 reads LQKENI.

The chain uses TRBV5-6 and TRBJ2-5; 7 bases map to TRBD1. V shed 3 bases, J shed 10 bases, and the junction held 3 bases outside the gene matches. The CDR3 spans 11 residues. The germline V gene has CDR1 SGHDT and CDR2 YYEEEE. The CDR3 is CASSSTGNQYF. CDR3 nucleotide sequence: TGTGCCAGCAGCTCGACAGGGAACCAGTACTTC. The complete variable domain, with remaining parts taken from reference TRBV5-6 and TRBJ2-5, reads DAGVTQSPTHLIKTRGQQVTLRCSPKSGHDTVSWYQQALGQGPQFIFQYYEEEERQRGNFPDRFSGHQFPNYSSELNVNALLLGDSALYLCASSSTGNQYFGPGTRLLVL.

This chain links TRBV6-6 with TRBJ1-2; TRBD1 matches at 7 bases. This CDR3 region has 13 residues. V lost 8 bases to trimming and J lost 4 bases; unmatched junction nucleotides: 7. Per germline, CDR1 MNHNY and CDR2 SVGAGI (reference sequence). DNA of the CDR3: TGTGCCAGCGGGGCGACAGGGATCTATGGCTACACCTTC. It translates to CASGATGIYGYTF.

The rearrangement joins TRBV11-2 to TRBJ1-1; possible D gene TRBD1, 6 bases. Between the trimmed V and J ends, which lost 4 bases and 6 bases, there was a span of 18 bases. There are 15 residues in the CDR3. From germline, CDR1 is SGHAT and CDR2 FQNNGV. DNA for the CDR3: TGTGCCAGCAGCTCTACAGGGTCCCCTGGCCCTGAAGCTTTCTTT. Translation gives CASSSTGSPGPEAFF.

This chain links TRBV4-2 with TRBJ1-2, with 8 positions matching TRBD1. The length of the CDR3 is 16 residues. Germline V CDR1 and CDR2: LGHNA, YNFKEQ. V was clipped by 5 bases and J by 2 bases; unmatched bases: 10. The CDR3 here is CASSTPGTGSNYGYTF. CDR3 DNA: TGTGCCAGCAGCACTCCCGGGACAGGAAGCAACTATGGCTACACCTTC.

The V call is TRBV4-3, the J call TRBJ2-7; D gene unclear. Germline CDR1 reads LGHNA; CDR2 reads YSLEER. V lost 0 bases and J 1 base, leaving 4 bases between the germline ends. The CDR3 covers 13 residues. CDR3 nucleotides: TGCGCCAGCAGCCAAGACAGTTCCTACGAGCAGTACTTC. Protein sequence: CASSQDSSYEQYF.

The genes are TRBV11-2 and TRBJ2-5; 11 positions match TRBD2. The CDR3 has 14 residues. CDR1 is SGHAT, CDR2 FQNNGV, per germline. The V gene end was trimmed by 4 bases and the J gene end by 5 bases; junction bases not matched to a gene: 3. Here the CDR3 reads CASSSGTSGETQYF. CDR3 DNA: TGTGCCAGCAGCTCCGGGACTAGCGGTGAGACCCAGTACTTC. The entire variable domain, with the rest obtained from reference TRBV11-2 and TRBJ2-5, is as follows: EAGVAQSPRYKIIEKRQSVAFWCNPISGHATLYWYQQILGQGPKLLIQFQNNGVVDDSQLPKDRFSAERLKGVDSTLKIQPAKLEDSAVYLCASSSGTSGETQYFGPGTRLLVL.

This clone was detected a few times. This sequence joins TRBV6-5 and TRBJ2-5; weak D call: TRBD1 (5 bases). The CDR3 runs 14 residues. Looked up from germline, CDR1 is MNHEY and CDR2 is SVGAGI. The ends were cut back, 6 bases at V and 5 bases at J, with 16 bases in the middle. This CDR3 is CASRPIQGTETQYF. For the CDR3, the DNA is TGTGCCAGCAGGCCGATCCAGGGTACGGAGACCCAGTACTTC.

This clone occurred a few times. This chain links TRBV30 with TRBJ1-2; D ambiguous. The CDR3 has 12 residues. The V gene's germline CDR1 is GTSNPN and CDR2 SVGIG (reference sequence). Trimming cost V 2 bases and J 3 bases, with 7 bases left between them. CDR3: CAWSLGDYGYTF. The CDR3, as DNA: TGTGCCTGGAGTCTGGGAGACTATGGCTACACCTTC.

V is TRBV10-3 and J is TRBJ1-1; TRBD1 matches at 9 bases. V lost 6 bases to trimming and J lost 3 bases; unmatched junction nucleotides: 17. CDR3 size: 18 residues. Per germline, CDR1 ENHRY and CDR2 SYGVKD. Written as DNA, the CDR3 is TGTGCCATCAGCCAAATAGGGACAGGGCGATTACGAGACACTGAAGCTTTCTTT. Its translation: CAISQIGTGRLRDTEAFF.

This chain links TRBV5-5 with TRBJ1-5; 11 bases align to TRBD1. This CDR3 has 14 amino acids. Germline V gene data show CDR1 as SGHKS and CDR2 as YYEKEE (reference sequence). V trimming: 4 bases; J trimming: 5 bases; junction bases outside the gene matches: 2. CDR3: CASSAGQGDQPQHF. The CDR3 DNA sequence: TGTGCCAGCAGCGCGGGACAGGGGGATCAGCCCCAGCATTTT.

V is TRBV11-2 and J is TRBJ1-4, with 11 bases matching TRBD1. This CDR3 is 17 amino acids long. The germline V gene has CDR1 SGHAT and CDR2 FQNNGV. The ends lost 1 base at V and 8 bases at J; junction bases unmatched: 9. The chain's CDR3 is CASSLGTGGHPAEKLFF. In DNA, the CDR3 is TGTGCCAGCAGCTTAGGGACAGGGGGCCACCCCGCCGAAAAACTGTTTTTT.

V and J are TRBV5-1 and TRBJ1-6; TRBD1 might be the D (5 bases). Trimming pared 3 bases from V and 0 bases from J, leaving 16 bases between. The CDR3 is made up of 18 amino acids. Germline CDR1 and CDR2: SGHRS and YFSETQ. CDR3 bases: TGCGCCAGCAGCTACGGGGGTGGGGGAAGCTCCTATAATTCACCCCTCCACTTT. As protein: CASSYGGGGSSYNSPLHF.

V gene TRBV19 combines with J gene TRBJ2-1, with a weak D call TRBD2 (6 bases). Germline V lookup: CDR1 LNHDA, CDR2 SQIVND (reference sequence). This CDR3 contains 14 residues. V lost 9 bases and J 7 bases, leaving 19 bases between the germline ends. CDR3 sequence reads: CASNPGLPENEQFF. For the CDR3, the DNA is TGTGCCAGCAACCCGGGACTCCCTGAGAATGAGCAGTTCTTC.

The chain has TRBV7-2 and TRBJ2-5, with 8 positions matching TRBD2. CDR3 length: 13 residues. Germline V lookup: CDR1 SGHTA, CDR2 FQGNSA. V lost 10 bases and J lost 2; bases outside the gene matches: 6. The CDR3 DNA reads as TGTGCCACCCGGGGCGGGGGGCAAGAGACCCAGTACTTC. It encodes CATRGGGQETQYF.

Notes on this clone: Other DNA sequences in the sample encode the same CDR3. This chain connects TRBV7-3 to TRBJ2-3; maybe TRBD2 (6 bases). V lost 4 bases and J lost 0, with 8 bases in between. The CDR3 sequence is 14 residues long. Germline values: CDR1 SGHTA, CDR2 FQGTGA. In DNA, the CDR3 is TGTGCCAGCAGCTCCGGGGGTAGCACAGATACGCAGTATTTT. It translates to CASSSGGSTDTQYF.

V and J are TRBV7-2 and TRBJ2-7, with 10 bases fitting TRBD1. Germline CDR1 reads SGHTA; CDR2 reads FQGNSA. This CDR3 has 13 amino acids. V was clipped by 6 bases and J by 5 bases; unmatched bases: 4. This CDR3 reads CASSWDRGNEQYF. The CDR3 DNA sequence: TGTGCCAGCAGTTGGGACAGGGGTAACGAGCAGTACTTC.

J is TRBJ2-3 and V is TRBV14; TRBD1 agrees at 10 bases. Germline CDR1 and CDR2: SGHDN and FVKESK. There are 16 residues in the CDR3. The junction had 6 bases not matched to a gene; V was cut back by 0 bases and J by 6 bases. The CDR3: CASSQDRDRGADTQYF. The CDR3 DNA is TGTGCCAGCAGCCAAGATAGGGACAGGGGAGCCGATACGCAGTATTTT.

The chain is built from TRBV5-4 and TRBJ2-2; the D gene is possibly TRBD1 (6 bases). This CDR3 region has 16 residues. Trimming pared 0 bases from V and 1 base from J, leaving 10 bases between. The germline V gene has CDR1 SGHNT and CDR2 YYREEE (reference sequence). CDR3 sequence: CASSLVQGRNTGELFF. The CDR3 DNA is TGTGCCAGCAGCTTGGTTCAGGGGCGGAACACCGGGGAGCTGTTTTTT.

This clone turned up a few times. V usage is TRBV5-1 and J usage is TRBJ2-7; D uncertain. This CDR3 has 14 residues. Trimming took off 0 bases at V and 1 base at J, with 8 bases between the two ends. Germline CDR1 SGHRS, CDR2 YFSETQ. The DNA for the CDR3 is TGCGCCAGCAGCTTGGGCAGCGATTCCTACGAGCAGTACTTC. Its protein product is CASSLGSDSYEQYF.